A selection of T cell receptor beta chains follows, all from one sample in a study of OX40 agonist ivuxolimab in advanced cancers. Profiling relied on immunoSEQ multiplex PCR, and the TCRdb table lists in-frame clones only, not all of them. Of about 50,000 clones listed, approximately 84% are singletons. The source was CD4+ or CD8+ T cells sorted from blood, collected in a trial of the OX40 agonist ivuxolimab. The receptors originated from an adult with an advanced solid tumor such as melanoma, head and neck, liver or kidney cancer. The CDR3 runs from the conserved cysteine through the conserved F or W. D genes are given only for firm matches. Clone size is stated in some rows and not others, as once, few, many or a class when expanded.

j_gene: TRBJ2-2
d_gene: NA
abundance: NA
v_gene: TRBV2
CDR3nt: TGTGCCAGCAGTGTTGGGAGGGGCAGGGGGAAGGCCGGGGAGCTGTTTTTT
CDR3aa: CASSVGRGRGKAGELFF

j_gene: TRBJ1-6
d_gene: TRBD1
abundance: once
v_gene: TRBV6-5
CDR3nt: TGTGCCAGCAGCGACAGGGCGCTTATTTCACCCCTCCACTTT
CDR3aa: CASSDRALISPLHF

j_gene: TRBJ2-7
d_gene: TRBD1
abundance: NA
v_gene: TRBV28
CDR3nt: TGTGCCAGCAATAACAGGGGAATTCCCTCCTACGAGCAGTACTTC
CDR3aa: CASNNRGIPSYEQYF

j_gene: TRBJ2-7
d_gene: TRBD2
abundance: NA
v_gene: TRBV15
CDR3nt: TGTGCCACCAGCCGGGGGGACTCCCTCTACGAGCAGTACTTC
CDR3aa: CATSRGDSLYEQYF

j_gene: TRBJ1-5
d_gene: NA
abundance: NA
v_gene: TRBV19
CDR3nt: TGTGCCAGTAACCCCCGGGGGGTTTTGGGCAATCAGCCCCAGCATTTT
CDR3aa: CASNPRGVLGNQPQHF

j_gene: TRBJ2-7
d_gene: NA
abundance: NA
v_gene: TRBV5-4
CDR3nt: TGTGCCAGGGTTACGGGGGGCGTCTCCTACGAGCAGTACTTC
CDR3aa: CARVTGGVSYEQYF

j_gene: TRBJ2-7
d_gene: NA
abundance: NA
v_gene: TRBV2
CDR3nt: TGTGCCAGCAGTGGCTTGCCTAGCTCCGAGCAGTACTTC
CDR3aa: CASSGLPSSEQYF

j_gene: TRBJ1-4
d_gene: NA
abundance: NA
v_gene: TRBV19
CDR3nt: TGTGCCAGCCACTCCGTTCGGGGAAAACTGTTTTTT
CDR3aa: CASHSVRGKLFF

j_gene: TRBJ1-6
d_gene: TRBD1
abundance: NA
v_gene: TRBV29-1
CDR3nt: TGCAGCGTTCGAGGACAGGGTAGTAATTCACCCCTCCACTTT
CDR3aa: CSVRGQGSNSPLHF

j_gene: TRBJ2-7
d_gene: NA
abundance: NA
v_gene: TRBV5-1
CDR3nt: TGCGCCAGCAGCGGGGGCGCACAAACCTACGAGCAGTACTTC
CDR3aa: CASSGGAQTYEQYF

j_gene: TRBJ2-5
d_gene: NA
abundance: NA
v_gene: TRBV19
CDR3nt: TGTGCCAGTAGTTTGACAGCGGAGACCCAGTACTTC
CDR3aa: CASSLTAETQYF

j_gene: TRBJ1-5
d_gene: NA
abundance: NA
v_gene: TRBV19
CDR3nt: TGTGCCAGTAGCGCCACAGGGTCCAGCAATCAGCCCCAGCATTTT
CDR3aa: CASSATGSSNQPQHF

j_gene: TRBJ2-5
d_gene: TRBD2
abundance: NA
v_gene: TRBV5-1
CDR3nt: TGCGCCAGCAGCTTGGATCTCGGCGGGAGGTTGTCCCAAGAGACCCAGTACTTC
CDR3aa: CASSLDLGGRLSQETQYF

j_gene: TRBJ1-1
d_gene: NA
abundance: NA
v_gene: TRBV7-2
CDR3nt: TGTGCCAGCAGCCAAGTACAGGGTGTCACTGAAGCTTTCTTT
CDR3aa: CASSQVQGVTEAFF

j_gene: TRBJ2-1
d_gene: TRBD2
abundance: NA
v_gene: TRBV15
CDR3nt: TGTGCCACCAGAAGACTAGCGGGAGCTCATGAGCAGTTCTTC
CDR3aa: CATRRLAGAHEQFF

j_gene: TRBJ2-7
d_gene: TRBD1
abundance: NA
v_gene: TRBV11-1
CDR3nt: TGTGCCAGCAGCAGCCGGGACAGGGGGCACGAGCAGTACTTC
CDR3aa: CASSSRDRGHEQYF